The 13 T cell receptor beta chains in this list originate from one sample, sequenced in a study of glioma-infiltrating T cells. Using RNA template, CDR3s of TCR alpha and beta were amplified with iRepertoire arm-PCR. TCRdb processed the multiplex PCR reads anew with MiXCR; each CDR3 protein has one entry. The sample contains fewer than 55,000 distinct CDR3 sequences, about 22% of which appear only once. Sequencing was done on a sample of glioma tissue, nonneoplastic brain tissue, or PBMCs (not recorded which). The receptors shown here come from a human donor with low-grade glioma or glioblastoma, undergoing nonglioma brain surgery, or in good health (not recorded which).

In this sample, this clonotype turned up a few times. The chain carries TRBV13 and TRBJ2-1; 9 nucleotides match TRBD2. Germline V gene sequence: CDR1 PRHDT, CDR2 FYEKMQ (reference sequence). V lost 7 bases, J lost 2 bases, and 9 bases stayed unmatched. This CDR3 is 16 amino acids long. In DNA form, the CDR3 reads TGTGCCAGCACCTCCTCCGCTAGCGGGACCTACAATGAGCAGTTCTTC. Translating gives CASTSSASGTYNEQFF.

Many counts were recorded for this clonotype. The V call is TRBV6-1, the J call TRBJ1-6; D is unclear. This CDR3 is 16 amino acids long. The germline V gene has CDR1 MNHNS and CDR2 SASEGT. The V gene lost 1 base and the J gene lost 0 bases, with 7 bases spanning the gap. CDR3 sequence: CASSEGGHSYNSPLHF. The CDR3 coding sequence is TGTGCCAGCAGTGAAGGCGGCCACTCCTATAATTCACCCCTCCACTTT.

The rearrangement joins TRBV11-2 to TRBJ2-7, with D perhaps matching TRBD1 or TRBD2 (5 bases each). The CDR3 consists of 13 residues. Germline CDR1 and CDR2: SGHAT and FQNNGV. V lost 5 bases and J 3 bases, leaving 11 bases between the germline ends. CDR3: CASSPWGSYEQYF. In DNA, the CDR3 is TGTGCCAGCAGCCCCTGGGGGAGCTACGAGCAGTACTTC.

The gene calls are TRBV2 and TRBJ2-1, with D maybe TRBD1 (5 bases). Germline CDR1 reads SNHLY; CDR2 reads FYNNEI. This CDR3 comprises 13 residues. CDR3 in amino acids: CVSSENRGNEQFF. For the CDR3, the DNA is TGTGTTAGCAGTGAAAATAGGGGCAATGAGCAGTTCTTC.

Details on this clonotype: A read error is possible here, since a much larger clone lies one base away. CDR3 residues: CAGSQFKGYEQYF. The CDR3 DNA sequence: TGCGCCGGCAGCCAATTCAAAGGGTACGAGCAGTACTTC. This chain joins TRBV4-1 and TRBJ2-7, with unresolved D. Germline V gene data show CDR1 as MGHRA and CDR2 as YSYEKL. The length of the CDR3 is 13 residues.

Many counts were recorded for this clonotype. V and J are TRBV3-1 and TRBJ2-1, with D possibly TRBD1 on 6 matching bases. Germline V gives CDR1 LGHDT, CDR2 YNNKEL (reference sequence). There are 14 residues in the CDR3. V was pared by 1 base and J by 7 bases, with 11 bases between. The CDR3 DNA reads TGTGCCAGCAGCCAAGCAGGGGCCGGGAATGAGCAGTTCTTC. Amino acid sequence: CASSQAGAGNEQFF.

V and J are TRBV11-2 and TRBJ2-2; D is uncertain. CDR1 is SGHAT, CDR2 FQNNGV, per germline. V lost 5 bases, J lost 2 bases, and 15 bases lay in between. This CDR3 has 16 residues. The CDR3, as DNA: TGTGCCAGCAGCACCGAGCCTCTTCTCAACACCGGGGAGCTGTTTTTT. Amino acids: CASSTEPLLNTGELFF.

Points on this clonotype: A much more abundant neighbour one base away suggests this may be a read error. The chain employs TRBV10-3 and TRBJ2-7, with D possibly matching TRBD1 (5 bases). The V end was cut by 11 bases, the J end by 8 bases, with 22 bases between. Germline V gene data show CDR1 as ENHRY and CDR2 as SYGVKD. The CDR3 contains 13 residues. The CDR3 here is CAARTVESDKQYF. The DNA of the CDR3 is TGTGCCGCACGTACAGTGGAGTCGGACAAGCAGTACTTC.

At least ten counts were recorded for this clonotype. V gene TRBV20-1 combines with J gene TRBJ2-3; 10 positions agree with TRBD2. This CDR3 is built from 14 residues. Germline values: CDR1 DFQATT, CDR2 SNEGSKA (reference sequence). V shed 3 bases and J 6 bases; nucleotides not matched to a gene: 6. The CDR3 protein is CSARSAGGLDTQYF. In DNA form, the CDR3 reads TGCAGTGCTAGGTCAGCGGGGGGGCTTGATACGCAGTATTTT.

Worth noting for this clonotype: This may stem from a read error, because a much larger clone lies one nucleotide away. The rearrangement links TRBV5-1 to TRBJ1-1; TRBD1 is a possible D gene (6 bases). Per the germline V gene, CDR1 is SGHRS and CDR2 is YFSETQ. The CDR3 runs to 14 residues. Here the CDR3 DNA reads TGCGTCAGCAGCCCGGGACAAATGAACACTGAAGCTTTCTTT. Translating gives CVSSPGQMNTEAFF. Full variable domain (missing parts from reference TRBV5-1 and TRBJ1-1): KAGVTQTPRYLIKTRGQQVTLSCSPISGHRSVSWYQQTPGQGLQFLFEYFSETQRNKGNFPGRFSGRQFSNSRSEMNVSTLELGDSALYLCVSSPGQMNTEAFFGQGTRLTVV.

This chain connects TRBV3-1 to TRBJ1-1; D is uncertain. Trimming left V 8 bases short and J 1 base short, with 11 bases between. The CDR3 consists of 13 residues. Germline loops: CDR1 LGHDT, CDR2 YNNKEL (reference sequence). The CDR3 here is CASGLRGNTEAFF. CDR3 sequence (DNA): TGTGCCAGCGGCCTGCGGGGGAACACTGAAGCTTTCTTT. Variable domain in full (rest from reference TRBV3-1 and TRBJ1-1): DTAVSQTPKYLVTQMGNDKSIKCEQNLGHDTMYWYKQDSKKFLKIMFSYNNKELIINETVPNRFSPKSPDKAHLNLHINSLELGDSAVYFCASGLRGNTEAFFGQGTRLTVV.

Remarks on this clonotype: Just one base apart from a much larger clone, this may be a read error. The V call is TRBV19, the J call TRBJ1-5; no firm D call. This CDR3 region has 13 residues. Germline CDR1 LNHDA, CDR2 SQIVND (reference sequence). This chain's CDR3 is CASSSPIGSPRHF. DNA for the CDR3: TGTGCCAGTAGTTCCCCTATTGGGTCACCCCGGCATTTT.

Points on this clonotype: One base away lies a much larger clone, so this may be a sequencing read error. The V gene is TRBV2, the J gene TRBJ2-3; D is undetermined. The CDR3 extends over 12 amino acids. CDR1 and CDR2 (germline): SNHLY, FYNNEI. Trimming cost V 7 bases and J 4 bases, with 9 bases left between them. This CDR3 is CASTDLPDTQYF. The CDR3 nucleotides read TGTGCCAGCACAGACTTACCAGATACGCAGTATTTT.